Listed below are T cell receptor beta chains from one sample, sequenced in a study of neurological immune-mediated disorders. One entry per CDR3 protein results from TCRdb running MiXCR on the 5' RACE reads. The table shows about 62,000 distinct CDR3 sequences, with around 3.8% occurring only once. Material: PBMCs. These receptors were collected from a woman between 45 and 65 years old with multiple sclerosis. Both conserved end residues are part of each CDR3. A D gene is named only where the DNA matches it firmly. Not all rows give a size; the values are once, few, many and, for expanded clones, a class.

J,V,size,D,DNA,CDR3
TRBJ2-2,TRBV7-9,many,TRBD2,TGTGCCAGCAGGATCTACGGGGGGAAGAACACCGGGGAGCTGTTTTTT,CASRIYGGKNTGELFF
TRBJ1-2,TRBV25-1,many,.,TGTGCCAGCAGTGAGGGGTTTGTTGGCTACACCTTC,CASSEGFVGYTF
TRBJ2-3,TRBV7-2,many,TRBD2,TGTGCCAGCCAGACTAGCGGGCGGCCAGATACGCAGTATTTT,CASQTSGRPDTQYF
TRBJ2-1,TRBV5-5,many,.,TGTGCCAGCAGCTTGGCGGTACTCCTCAATGAGCAGTTCTTC,CASSLAVLLNEQFF
TRBJ2-5,TRBV7-6,.,TRBD2,TGTGCCAGCAGCTTAGGCACTAGCGGGAGTTGGGAGACCCAGTACTTC,CASSLGTSGSWETQYF
TRBJ1-2,TRBV20-1,.,.,TGCAGTGCTGAAGATACTGGCTATGGCTACACCTTC,CSAEDTGYGYTF
TRBJ2-3,TRBV29-1,.,.,TGCAGCGCGACCACGGGGGCGGATACGCAGTATTTT,CSATTGADTQYF
TRBJ2-5,TRBV15,many,.,TGTGCCACCAGCAGAGATTGGGCTTTAGAGACCCAGTACTTC,CATSRDWALETQYF
TRBJ1-5,TRBV6-1,many,.,TGTGCCAGCAGTGGACAGGCGGATAGCAATCAGCCCCAGCATTTT,CASSGQADSNQPQHF
TRBJ2-1,TRBV19,many,TRBD2,TGTGCCAGTAGTATAGCGGGAGGGGGTAATGAGCAGTTCTTC,CASSIAGGGNEQFF
TRBJ2-3,TRBV6-6,many,.,TGTGCCAGCAGCGACAGACAAGCGGATACGCAGTATTTT,CASSDRQADTQYF
TRBJ2-5,TRBV5-1,many,TRBD2,TGCGCCAGCAGCTTGTCAGGGGGGTACGGCGGGAGGGCCAAAGAGACCCAGTACTTC,CASSLSGGYGGRAKETQYF
TRBJ2-1,TRBV6-2/TRBV6-3,many,.,TGTGCCAGCAGCCCCGAGGTGGTTGTGCAGTTCTTC,CASSPEVVVQFF
TRBJ2-5,TRBV20-1,many,.,TGCAGTGCCCCCGGGCCGCGGGGAGAGACCCAGTACTTC,CSAPGPRGETQYF
TRBJ1-6,TRBV20-1,once,TRBD1,TGCAGTGCTAGAGATGGACAGGGAGGAGAATGGTCACCCCTCCACTTT,CSARDGQGGEWSPLHF
TRBJ1-1,TRBV20-1,few,TRBD1,TGCAGTGCTTATGCGGGGCAGGGGGGCACTGAAGCTTTCTTT,CSAYAGQGGTEAFF
TRBJ2-2,TRBV2,many,.,TGTGCCAGCACCAGGGTGGCCGGGGAGCTGTTTTTT,CASTRVAGELFF
TRBJ2-5,TRBV7-2,many,TRBD2,TGTGCCAGCAGCCGGACTAGCGGGGCGCAAGAGACCCAGTACTTC,CASSRTSGAQETQYF
TRBJ1-4,TRBV5-8,many,.,TGTGCCAGCAGCCGGAGGCAGGGCGGCGAAAAACTGTTTTTT,CASSRRQGGEKLFF
TRBJ2-3,TRBV9,many,.,TGTGCCAGCAGCGTAGTTGGGGGACCAGATACGCAGTATTTT,CASSVVGGPDTQYF
TRBJ1-1,TRBV4-2,many,.,TGTGCCAGCAGCCAAGATCACGGGGGGTACACTGAAGCTTTCTTT,CASSQDHGGYTEAFF
TRBJ1-1,TRBV27,many,.,TGTGCCAGCAGTCTTCTCCAGGCAAACACTGAAGCTTTCTTT,CASSLLQANTEAFF
TRBJ2-2,TRBV5-5,.,.,TGTGCCAGCAGCTTGGCCAGCGGGGAGCTGTTTTTT,CASSLASGELFF
TRBJ2-7,TRBV7-9,many,.,TGTGCCAGCAGGGCGACCCTACAGGGCTTTGACGGCGAGCAGTACTTC,CASRATLQGFDGEQYF
TRBJ1-4,TRBV4-3,many,.,TGCGCCAGCAGCCTCAACAGGGCGGGAGATGAAAAACTGTTTTTT,CASSLNRAGDEKLFF
TRBJ1-2,TRBV7-2,many,.,TGTGCCAGCAGCTTAGGGGGGGGCCAGGTTCATGGCTACACCTTC,CASSLGGGQVHGYTF
TRBJ2-7,TRBV15,many,TRBD1,TGTGCCACCAGCCGGGGACAGGGTACGAACGAGCAGTACTTC,CATSRGQGTNEQYF
TRBJ2-5,TRBV5-1,many,.,TGCGCCAGCAGCCAGGGAAGGGGGCAAGAGACCCAGTACTTC,CASSQGRGQETQYF
TRBJ2-5,TRBV10-3,few,.,TGTGCCATCAGTGAGTCTGGCGGTCATCGGGAGACCCAGTACTTC,CAISESGGHRETQYF